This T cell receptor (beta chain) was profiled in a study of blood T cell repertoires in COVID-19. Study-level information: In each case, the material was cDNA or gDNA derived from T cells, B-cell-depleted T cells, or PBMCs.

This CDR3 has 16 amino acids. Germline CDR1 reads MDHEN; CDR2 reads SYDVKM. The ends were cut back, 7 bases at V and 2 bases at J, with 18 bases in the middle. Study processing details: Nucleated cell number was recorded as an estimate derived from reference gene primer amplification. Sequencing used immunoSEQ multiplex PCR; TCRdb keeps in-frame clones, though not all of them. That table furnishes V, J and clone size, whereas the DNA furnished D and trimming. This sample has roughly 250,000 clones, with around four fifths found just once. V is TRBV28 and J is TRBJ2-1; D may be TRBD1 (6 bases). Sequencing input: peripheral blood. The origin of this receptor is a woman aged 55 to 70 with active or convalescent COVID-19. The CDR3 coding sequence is TGTGCCAGCAACAAAGGACAGTCGGGGACCTACAATGAGCAGTTCTTC. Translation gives CASNKGQSGTYNEQFF.